Listed below are T cell receptor beta chains from one sample, sequenced in a study of graft-versus-host responses after intestinal transplantation. Libraries were prepared by immunoSEQ multiplex PCR; TCRdb keeps only in-frame clonotypes and omits some of them. The sample includes 6,000 to 8,000 clones, roughly 31% of them seen just once. Material: alloreactive CD8+ T cells from a mixed lymphocyte reaction culture, obtained before transplantation. Receptors originate from a human patient who was an organ donor for intestinal transplantation. The conserved cysteine and the conserved F or W are not part of the CDR3 here. The order of the fields is V gene, J gene, CDR3 protein.

TRBV11-1	TRBJ2-7	ASSSPMGRNYEQY
TRBV7-9	TRBJ1-1	ASIGPSSGTEAF
TRBV7-3	TRBJ1-6	ASSFWGPDNSPLH
TRBV7-2	TRBJ1-6	ASSYLRGNYNSPLH
TRBV25-1	TRBJ2-5	ASRTRWVGIETQY
TRBV25-1	TRBJ2-7	ASSELGPFYEQY
TRBV5-1	TRBJ1-2	ASSLAIGIRGYT
TRBV27	TRBJ1-4	ASSLLRGGGEKLF
TRBV27	TRBJ2-3	ASSLWGEGALGDTQY
TRBV5-1	TRBJ2-1	ASKAGTSGDNEQF
TRBV4-3	TRBJ2-7	ASSQEWTGPYEQY
TRBV4-3	TRBJ2-7	ASSQGVRYEQY
TRBV7-9	TRBJ2-3	ASSFLGGSGDTQY
TRBV7-8	TRBJ1-5	ASSLVQLPGGKGNQPQH
TRBV5-6	TRBJ2-7	ASSFGTGPYEQY
TRBV5-1	TRBJ2-3	ASSLTPTSGGANTQY
TRBV6-9	TRBJ1-1	ASSWTGGAEAF
TRBV7-3	TRBJ2-3	ASSVGGGAGDTQY
TRBV6-8	TRBJ1-1	ASRFPPGHLNTEAF
TRBV10-2	TRBJ1-2	ASSESSVNYGYT
TRBV4-3	TRBJ2-3	ASSQLDRFTDTQY
TRBV7-8	TRBJ2-7	ASSYFGGGEQY
TRBV9	TRBJ2-7	ASSVGAGLAYEQY
TRBV11-1	TRBJ2-7	ASSLEAGPGYEQY
TRBV4-2	TRBJ2-7	ASSIDPGYEQY
TRBV7-2	TRBJ1-2	ASSFWTDGYT
TRBV11-2	TRBJ2-7	ASSIFGPSLDEQY
TRBV19	TRBJ2-2	ATRLRGTGELF
TRBV13	TRBJ2-1	ASSLTVPSGHSYNEQF
TRBV6-6	TRBJ2-7	ASSYRDISYEQY
TRBV6-6	TRBJ1-4	ASSYGGWETEKLF
TRBV5-8	TRBJ1-4	ASKRAEKLF
TRBV7-8	TRBJ1-2	ASSLRGKTNYGYT
TRBV19	TRBJ2-3	ASSIPRTGASTDTQY
TRBV5-8	TRBJ1-2	ASSQARGWVDYGYT
TRBV6-5	TRBJ1-2	ASSLTANYGYT
TRBV2	TRBJ2-7	ASRDPYSRAEY
TRBV6-6	TRBJ2-2	ASSRLAGGPGELF
TRBV2	TRBJ2-7	ASSETDGAYEQY
TRBV5-4	TRBJ1-6	ASSLRDSGSPLH
TRBV9	TRBJ1-3	ASSPQGVDSGNTIY
TRBV11-3	TRBJ2-7	ASSHSTRGFEQY
TRBV5-5	TRBJ1-1	ASSLWSQNTEAF